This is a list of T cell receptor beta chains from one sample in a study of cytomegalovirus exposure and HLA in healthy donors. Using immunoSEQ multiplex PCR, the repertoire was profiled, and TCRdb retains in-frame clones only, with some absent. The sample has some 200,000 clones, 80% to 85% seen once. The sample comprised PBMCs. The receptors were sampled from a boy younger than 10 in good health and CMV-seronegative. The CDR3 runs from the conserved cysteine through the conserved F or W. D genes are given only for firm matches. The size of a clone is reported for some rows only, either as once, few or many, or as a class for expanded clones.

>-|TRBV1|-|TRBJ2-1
TGCACCAGCAGCCCGCGGCGGGAGAGTAATGAGCAGTTCTTC
CTSSPRRESNEQFF
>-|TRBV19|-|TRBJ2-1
TGTGCCAGTAGTTCGGGGTTCAATGAGCAGTTCTTC
CASSSGFNEQFF
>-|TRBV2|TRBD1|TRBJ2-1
TGTGCCAGCTCGGGACAGGGGGCCTATGAGCAGTTCTTC
CASSGQGAYEQFF
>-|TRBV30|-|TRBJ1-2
TGTGCCTGGAGTTTGGGGGCGAGAGGAGGCTACACCTTC
CAWSLGARGGYTF
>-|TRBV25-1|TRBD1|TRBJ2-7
TGTGCCAGCAGTGAATCAGGGACAGGGGACTACGAGCAGTACTTC
CASSESGTGDYEQYF
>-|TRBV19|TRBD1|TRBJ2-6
TGTGCCAGTAGTATTCGACAGGGGGTCACCTCTGGGGCCAACGTCCTGACTTTC
CASSIRQGVTSGANVLTF
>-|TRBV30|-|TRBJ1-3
TGTGCCTGGAGTTTTAGGAGCTCTGGAAACACCATATATTTT
CAWSFRSSGNTIYF
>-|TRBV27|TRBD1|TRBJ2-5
TGTGCCAGCAGGGATCAGGGGGTTGAAGAGACCCAGTACTTC
CASRDQGVEETQYF
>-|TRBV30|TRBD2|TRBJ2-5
TGTGCCTGGAAGAGGGCTAGCGGGAGACGGGAGACCCAGTACTTC
CAWKRASGRRETQYF
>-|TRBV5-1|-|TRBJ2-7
TGCGCCAGCAGCTTGGAATCAGGGAATGCCTACGAGCAGTACTTC
CASSLESGNAYEQYF
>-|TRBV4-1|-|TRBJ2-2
TGCGCCAGCAGCCGCGCTGAAAGACTGCTTACCGGGGAGCTGTTTTTT
CASSRAERLLTGELFF
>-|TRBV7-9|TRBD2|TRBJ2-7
TGTGCCAGCAGCTTAGTGGGCGGGGGAGTAGAGGACGAGCAGTACTTC
CASSLVGGGVEDEQYF
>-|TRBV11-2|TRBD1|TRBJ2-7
TGTGCCAGCAGCTTCGGGACAGGGGGCTCCTACGAGCAGTACTTC
CASSFGTGGSYEQYF
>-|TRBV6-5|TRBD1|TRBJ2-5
TGTGCCAGCAGTTCTCCCTTTACAGGGGGCTTGGAGACCCAGTACTTC
CASSSPFTGGLETQYF
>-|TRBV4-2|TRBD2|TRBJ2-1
TGTGCCAGCAGCCAAGAAGGGCGGGAGGGCCCGGGCAGCGAGCAGTTCTTC
CASSQEGREGPGSEQFF
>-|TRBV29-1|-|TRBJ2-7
TGCAGCGTTTGCGACTCCTACGAGCAGTACTTC
CSVCDSYEQYF
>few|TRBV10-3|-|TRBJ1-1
TGTGCCTCAAGAGACGCACAGACCGTGACTGAAGCTTTCTTT
CASRDAQTVTEAFF
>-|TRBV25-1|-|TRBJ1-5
TGTGCCAGCAGTGAGTCAGGTATCGGTCAGCCCCAGCATTTT
CASSESGIGQPQHF